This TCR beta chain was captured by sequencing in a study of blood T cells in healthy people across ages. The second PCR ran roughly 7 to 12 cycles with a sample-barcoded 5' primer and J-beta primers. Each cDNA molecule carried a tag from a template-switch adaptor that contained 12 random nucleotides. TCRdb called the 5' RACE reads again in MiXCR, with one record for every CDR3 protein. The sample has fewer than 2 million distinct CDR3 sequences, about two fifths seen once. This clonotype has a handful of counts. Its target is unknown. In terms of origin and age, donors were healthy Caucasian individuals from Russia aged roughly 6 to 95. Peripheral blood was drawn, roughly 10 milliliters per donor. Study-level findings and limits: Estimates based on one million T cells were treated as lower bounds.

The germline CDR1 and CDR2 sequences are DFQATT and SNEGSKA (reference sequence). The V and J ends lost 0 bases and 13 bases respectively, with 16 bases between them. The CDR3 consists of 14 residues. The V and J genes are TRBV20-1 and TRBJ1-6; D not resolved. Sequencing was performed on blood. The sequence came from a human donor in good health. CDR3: CSARDRIGLTPLHF. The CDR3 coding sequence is TGCAGTGCTAGAGATCGGATCGGGCTGACTCCCCTCCACTTT.